These 14 T cell receptor beta chains came from one sample sequenced in a study of T cells in Graves' hyperthyroidism and ophthalmopathy. Researchers amplified the TCR beta CDR3 regions from RNA transcripts. First-round RT-PCR of the TCR CDR3 relied on the HTBI primer set. One entry per CDR3 protein results from TCRdb running MiXCR on the multiplex PCR reads. This sample carries almost 350,000 distinct CDR3 sequences, 15% to 20% of them seen once, and the ten largest clones take about 16%. The source material was blood. Source of these receptors: a woman between 40 and 50 years old with Graves' ophthalmopathy.

This clonotype occurred many times. V gene TRBV5-4 combines with J gene TRBJ1-2; 7 bases are a match to TRBD1. The ends lost 4 bases at V and 5 bases at J; junction bases unmatched: 11. The CDR3 sequence is 15 residues long. The germline V gene has CDR1 SGHNT and CDR2 YYREEE (reference sequence). CDR3 sequence: CASSRDRATTYGYTF. The DNA of the CDR3 is TGTGCCAGCAGCCGGGACAGAGCCACAACATATGGCTACACCTTC.

The table lists this clonotype with many counts. V is TRBV29-1 and J is TRBJ2-5, with 7 nucleotides matching TRBD2. The germline gives CDR1 SQVTM, CDR2 ANQGSEA. The CDR3 length is 12 residues. V shed 2 bases and J 5 bases; nucleotides not matched to a gene: 2. CDR3 in DNA: TGCAGCGTTGAATCCGGGGGGGAGACCCAGTACTTC. It encodes CSVESGGETQYF.

This clonotype was observed once. The chain is built from TRBV7-9 and TRBJ1-6; TRBD1 might be the D (5 bases). The CDR3 consists of 14 residues. Germline CDR1 SEHNR, CDR2 FQNEAQ (reference sequence). The germline V and J ends were trimmed by 6 bases and 7 bases, with 13 bases remaining between them. The CDR3 loop is CASSTSGSNSPLHF. The CDR3 nucleotides read TGTGCCAGCAGTACTTCAGGGTCGAATTCACCCCTCCACTTT.

This clonotype showed up many times. In nucleotides, the CDR3 is TGTGCCAGCAGTTACTCGAGGGAAAAAGAGACCCAGTACTTC. The encoded protein is CASSYSREKETQYF. The V call is TRBV6-5, the J call TRBJ2-5, with D maybe TRBD2 (5 bases). The CDR3 is 14 residues long. Looked up from germline, CDR1 is MNHEY and CDR2 is SVGAGI. V lost 0 bases, J lost 3 bases, and 8 bases lay in between.

This clonotype came up a few times. The V and J genes are TRBV19 and TRBJ1-2; possible D gene TRBD1, 6 bases. The germline gives CDR1 LNHDA, CDR2 SQIVND (reference sequence). The germline V and J ends were trimmed by 5 bases and 5 bases, with 18 bases remaining between them. The CDR3 length is 15 residues. The CDR3 DNA reads TGTGCCAGTAGTGCCTCCGGGGGGCGGAATTATGGCTACACCTTC. Translating it yields CASSASGGRNYGYTF.

This chain links TRBV4-3 with TRBJ2-4, with D perhaps TRBD2 (6 bases). In germline, CDR1 is LGHNA, CDR2 YSLEER. Deletions cut 0 bases from V and 0 bases from J, with 12 bases between. The CDR3 loop spans 17 amino acids. The CDR3 DNA sequence: TGCGCCAGCAGCCAAGAACCCACGGGACTAGCCAAAAACATTCAGTACTTC. Translation gives CASSQEPTGLAKNIQYF.

There are many counts of this clonotype. The chain couples TRBV5-1 to TRBJ2-6; D is perhaps TRBD1 (5 bases). Trimming shortened V by 3 bases and J by 2 bases, and 9 bases separated the two germline ends. The germline V gene encodes CDR1 SGHRS and CDR2 YFSETQ. This CDR3 contains 15 residues. The CDR3 nucleotides read TGCGCCAGCAGCTCTACAGGAGCTGGGGCCAACGTCCTGACTTTC. It translates to CASSSTGAGANVLTF.

This clonotype was recorded at least ten times. A junction end diverges from the germline sequence, so it may reflect a read error. The rearrangement links TRBV6-1 to TRBJ1-2, with D perhaps TRBD1 (5 bases). The CDR3 sequence is 14 residues long. Germline V lookup: CDR1 MNHNS, CDR2 SASEGT. The CDR3 DNA sequence: TGTGCCTCTAGGCCCCTGGCAGGGAGAGTTGGCCACACCTTC. Translating gives CASRPLAGRVGHTF.

This clonotype was detected many times. This chain connects TRBV20-1 to TRBJ1-5; D call uncertain. Trimming pared 1 base from V and 5 bases from J, leaving 12 bases between. Germline CDR1 is DFQATT and CDR2 is SNEGSKA (reference sequence). This CDR3 comprises 14 residues. CDR3 sequence reads: CSARARVIDQPQHF. In DNA form, the CDR3 reads TGCAGTGCTAGAGCGAGGGTAATTGATCAGCCCCAGCATTTT.

This clonotype was counted many times. The gene calls are TRBV15 and TRBJ1-5; TRBD1 matches at 10 bases. V lost 3 bases and J lost 3; bases outside the gene matches: 2. Per the germline V gene, CDR1 is LNHNV and CDR2 is YYDKDF (reference sequence). The CDR3 is made up of 15 amino acids. The CDR3 DNA reads TGTGCCACCAGCAGGGACAGGGGGTACAATCAGCCCCAGCATTTT. The encoded protein is CATSRDRGYNQPQHF.

The J gene is TRBJ1-1, the V gene TRBV20-1, with D possibly being TRBD1 (5 bases). Looked up from germline, CDR1 is DFQATT and CDR2 is SNEGSKA (reference sequence). V was pared by 6 bases and J by 0 bases, with 14 bases between. The CDR3 is made up of 14 amino acids. The CDR3 loop reads CSAPRDGMNTEAFF. In DNA, the CDR3 is TGCAGTGCGCCACGGGACGGGATGAACACTGAAGCTTTCTTT.

The chain combines TRBV4-1 with TRBJ1-1; 8 bases match TRBD1. The V gene's germline CDR1 is MGHRA and CDR2 YSYEKL. The CDR3 consists of 17 residues. The junction had 9 bases not matched to a gene; V was cut back by 3 bases and J by 0 bases. The CDR3 reads CASSQVPGQGLNTEAFF. Written as DNA, the CDR3 is TGCGCCAGCAGCCAGGTACCTGGACAGGGTTTGAACACTGAAGCTTTCTTT.

This clonotype was detected many times. The chain uses TRBV6-2 or TRBV6-3 and TRBJ2-7; D not certain. The CDR3 is made up of 11 amino acids. In germline, CDR1 is MNHEY, CDR2 SVGEGT. The V gene lost 5 bases and the J gene lost 9 bases, with 11 bases spanning the gap. CDR3 nucleotides: TGTGCCAGCAGTGCCGACGGAAGGCAGTACTTC. Its translation: CASSADGRQYF.

This clonotype has a count of ten or more. V is TRBV6-5 and J is TRBJ2-7, with 9 bases aligning to TRBD2. The germline gives CDR1 MNHEY, CDR2 SVGAGI. This CDR3 comprises 15 residues. V lost 2 bases, J lost 3 bases, and 5 bases stayed unmatched. The CDR3 sequence: CASSYLGLAHYEQYF. The CDR3, as DNA: TGTGCCAGCAGTTACCTGGGACTAGCACACTACGAGCAGTACTTC.